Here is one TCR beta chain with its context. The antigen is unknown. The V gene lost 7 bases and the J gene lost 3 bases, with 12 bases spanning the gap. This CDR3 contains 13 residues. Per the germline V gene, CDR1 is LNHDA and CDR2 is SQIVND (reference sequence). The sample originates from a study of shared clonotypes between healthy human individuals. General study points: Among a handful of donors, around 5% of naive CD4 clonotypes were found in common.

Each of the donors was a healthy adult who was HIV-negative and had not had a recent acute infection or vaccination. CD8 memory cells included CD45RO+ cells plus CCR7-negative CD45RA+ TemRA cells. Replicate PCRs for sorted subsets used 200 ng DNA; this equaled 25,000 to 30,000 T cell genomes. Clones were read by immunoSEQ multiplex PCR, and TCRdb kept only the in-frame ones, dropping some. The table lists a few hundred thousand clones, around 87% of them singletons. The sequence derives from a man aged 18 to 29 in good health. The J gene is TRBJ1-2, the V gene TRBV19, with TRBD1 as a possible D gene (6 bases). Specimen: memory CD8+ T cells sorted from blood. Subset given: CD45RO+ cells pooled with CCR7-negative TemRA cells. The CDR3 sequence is CASNPGADYGYTF. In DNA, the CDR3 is TGTGCCAGTAACCCAGGGGCGGACTATGGCTACACCTTC.